This T cell receptor beta chain was sequenced in a study of T cell repertoires in cytomegalovirus infection. General study findings and limits: Accumulated public TCR beta family frequency recognized individuals carrying CMV together with the relevant HLA.

TCRdb redid the calling of the reads with MiXCR, one entry per CDR3 protein. The data show 630,000 or so distinct CDR3 sequences, approximately 24% seen once. This clonotype showed up just a few times. Its antigen is still unknown. The ends were cut back, 4 bases at V and 1 base at J, with 13 bases in the middle. CDR1 and CDR2 from the germline V gene are MNHEY and SVGEGT. This CDR3 contains 15 residues. This rearrangement joins TRBV6-2 or TRBV6-3 to TRBJ2-5; D might be TRBD1 (6 bases). Sequenced material: CD8+ T cells from PBMCs. The clonotype was recovered from a human donor in good health (CMV status not recorded). Some clones in this sample may be carry-over from other donors' samples. The CDR3 is CASSFRDTFQETQYF. The DNA of the CDR3 is TGTGCCAGCAGTTTCCGGGACACCTTCCAAGAGACCCAGTACTTC.